The T cell receptor (beta chain) described here comes from a study of blood T cell repertoires in COVID-19. Turning to the study itself: Sites in the United States, Italy and Spain provided acute and convalescent COVID-19 samples. Sources were T cells, B-cell-depleted T cells, or PBMCs; the material itself was cDNA or gDNA.

Germline CDR1 is LGHDT and CDR2 is YNNKEL (reference sequence). V shed 6 bases and J 4 bases; nucleotides not matched to a gene: 31. The CDR3 sequence is 22 residues long. In the study's own analysis: Reference gene primer amplification in the assay estimated nucleated cell counts. The assay was immunoSEQ multiplex PCR, and TCRdb's table has in-frame clones only and misses some. V, J and clone size were drawn from that table, and D and trimming were deduced from the DNA. The repertoire holds about 110,000 clones, with over 65% as singletons. This TCR was recovered from an older woman with acute or convalescent COVID-19. The chain combines TRBV3-1 (or the pseudogene TRBV3-2) with TRBJ2-7; TRBD1 aligns across 9 bases. Sequences were obtained from peripheral blood. The CDR3 DNA is TGTGCCAGCAGTCCTTACAGGGGGCTGGGACCTTCGCGTCCTCCAATTTGGTACGAGCAGTACTTC. It specifies CASSPYRGLGPSRPPIWYEQYF.